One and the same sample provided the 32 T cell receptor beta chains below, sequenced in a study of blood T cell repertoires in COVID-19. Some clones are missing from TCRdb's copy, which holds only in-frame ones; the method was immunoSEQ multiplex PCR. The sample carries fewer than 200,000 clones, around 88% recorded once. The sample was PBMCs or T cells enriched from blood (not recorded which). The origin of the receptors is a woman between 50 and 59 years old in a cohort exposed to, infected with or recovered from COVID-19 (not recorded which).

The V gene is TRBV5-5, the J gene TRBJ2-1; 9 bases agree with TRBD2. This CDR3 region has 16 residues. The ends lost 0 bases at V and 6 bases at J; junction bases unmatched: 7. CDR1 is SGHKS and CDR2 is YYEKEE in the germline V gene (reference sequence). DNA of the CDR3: TGTGCCAGCAGCTTGGCGGCGGGGGGGCCCATCAATGAGCAGTTCTTC. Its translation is CASSLAAGGPINEQFF.

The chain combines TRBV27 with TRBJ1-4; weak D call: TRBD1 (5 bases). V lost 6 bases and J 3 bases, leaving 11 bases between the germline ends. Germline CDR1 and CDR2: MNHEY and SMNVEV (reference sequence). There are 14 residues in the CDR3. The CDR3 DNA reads TGTGCCAGCAGAACTCCCAGGGCTAATGAAAAACTGTTTTTT. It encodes CASRTPRANEKLFF.

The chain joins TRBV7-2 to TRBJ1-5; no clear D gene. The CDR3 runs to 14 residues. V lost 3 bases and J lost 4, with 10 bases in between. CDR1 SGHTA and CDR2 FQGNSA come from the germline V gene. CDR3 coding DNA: TGTGCCAGCAGCTTTCCGGGATGGAATCAGCCCCAGCATTTT. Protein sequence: CASSFPGWNQPQHF. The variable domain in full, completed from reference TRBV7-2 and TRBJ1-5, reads GAGVSQSPSNKVTEKGKDVELRCDPISGHTALYWYRQSLGQGLEFLIYFQGNSAPDKSGLPSDRFSAERTGGSVSTLTIQRTQQEDSAVYLCASSFPGWNQPQHFGDGTRLSIL.

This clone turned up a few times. CDR3 in DNA: TGCGCCAGCAGCTTGGGCGACTACGAGCAGTACTTC. Translation gives CASSLGDYEQYF. The chain employs TRBV5-1 and TRBJ2-7, with unresolved D. The CDR3 has 12 residues. Germline V gene data show CDR1 as SGHRS and CDR2 as YFSETQ. Deletions cut 0 bases from V and 3 bases from J, with 4 bases between. Full variable domain (missing parts from reference TRBV5-1 and TRBJ2-7): KAGVTQTPRYLIKTRGQQVTLSCSPISGHRSVSWYQQTPGQGLQFLFEYFSETQRNKGNFPGRFSGRQFSNSRSEMNVSTLELGDSALYLCASSLGDYEQYFGPGTRLTVT.

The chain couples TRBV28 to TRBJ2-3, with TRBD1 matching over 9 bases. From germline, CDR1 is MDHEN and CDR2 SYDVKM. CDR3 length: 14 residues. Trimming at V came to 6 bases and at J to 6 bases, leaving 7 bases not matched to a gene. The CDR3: CASSRDRGRDTQYF. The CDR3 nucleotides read TGTGCCAGCAGCCGAGACAGGGGGAGGGATACGCAGTATTTT.

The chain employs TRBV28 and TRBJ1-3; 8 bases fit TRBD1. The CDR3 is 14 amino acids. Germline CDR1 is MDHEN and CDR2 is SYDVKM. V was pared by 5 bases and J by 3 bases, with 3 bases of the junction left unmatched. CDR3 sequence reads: CASSRGQGGNTIYF. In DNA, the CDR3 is TGTGCCAGCAGTCGCGGACAGGGTGGAAACACCATATATTTT. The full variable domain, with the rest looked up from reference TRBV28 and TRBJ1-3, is DVKVTQSSRYLVKRTGEKVFLECVQDMDHENMFWYRQDPGLGLRLIYFSYDVKMKEKGDIPEGYSVSREKKERFSLILESASTNQTSMYLCASSRGQGGNTIYFGEGSWLTVV.

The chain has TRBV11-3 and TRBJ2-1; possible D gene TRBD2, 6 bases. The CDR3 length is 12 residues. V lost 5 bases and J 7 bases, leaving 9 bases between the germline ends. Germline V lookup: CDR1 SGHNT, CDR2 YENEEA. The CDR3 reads CASSPGENEQFF. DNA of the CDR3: TGTGCCAGCAGCCCGGGGGAAAATGAGCAGTTCTTC.

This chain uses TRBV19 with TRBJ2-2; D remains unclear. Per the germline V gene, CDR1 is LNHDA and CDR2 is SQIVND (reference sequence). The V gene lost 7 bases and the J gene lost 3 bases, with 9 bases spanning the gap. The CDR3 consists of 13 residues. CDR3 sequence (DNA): TGTGCCAGTAACAGAGCACACACCGGGGAGCTGTTTTTT. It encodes CASNRAHTGELFF.

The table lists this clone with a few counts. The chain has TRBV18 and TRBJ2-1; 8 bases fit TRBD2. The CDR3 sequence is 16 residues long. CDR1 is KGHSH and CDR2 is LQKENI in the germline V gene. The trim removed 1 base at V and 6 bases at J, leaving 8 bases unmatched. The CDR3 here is CASSPQAGESPNEQFF. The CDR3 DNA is TGTGCCAGCTCACCACAAGCGGGAGAATCACCCAATGAGCAGTTCTTC.

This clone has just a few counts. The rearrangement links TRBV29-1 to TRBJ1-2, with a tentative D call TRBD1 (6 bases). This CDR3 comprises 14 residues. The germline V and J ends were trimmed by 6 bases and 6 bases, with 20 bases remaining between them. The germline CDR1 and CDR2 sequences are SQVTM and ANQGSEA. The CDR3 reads CSVRGGEPGNGYTF. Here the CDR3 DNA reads TGCAGCGTGCGAGGGGGGGAACCAGGGAATGGCTACACCTTC.

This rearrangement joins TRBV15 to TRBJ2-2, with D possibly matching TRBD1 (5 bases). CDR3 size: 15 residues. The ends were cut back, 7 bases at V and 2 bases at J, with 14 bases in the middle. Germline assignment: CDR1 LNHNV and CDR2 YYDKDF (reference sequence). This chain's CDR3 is CATTGRAVNTGELFF. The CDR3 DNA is TGTGCCACCACGGGCAGGGCCGTAAACACCGGGGAGCTGTTTTTT. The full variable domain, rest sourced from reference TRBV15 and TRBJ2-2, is DAMVIQNPRYQVTQFGKPVTLSCSQTLNHNVMYWYQQKSSQAPKLLFHYYDKDFNNEADTPDNFQSRRPNTSFCFLDIRSPGLGDTAMYLCATTGRAVNTGELFFGEGSRLTVL.

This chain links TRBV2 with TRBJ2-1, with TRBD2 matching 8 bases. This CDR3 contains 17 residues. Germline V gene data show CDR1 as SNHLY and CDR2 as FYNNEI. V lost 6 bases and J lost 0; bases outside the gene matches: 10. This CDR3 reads CASSERELAASYNEQFF. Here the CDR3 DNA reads TGTGCCAGCAGCGAAAGGGAACTAGCGGCCTCCTACAATGAGCAGTTCTTC.

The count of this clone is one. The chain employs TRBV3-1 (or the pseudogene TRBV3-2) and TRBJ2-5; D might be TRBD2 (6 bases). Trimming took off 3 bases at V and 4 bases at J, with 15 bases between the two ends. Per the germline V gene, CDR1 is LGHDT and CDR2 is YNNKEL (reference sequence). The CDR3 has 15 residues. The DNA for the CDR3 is TGTGCCAGCAGCCAGGGGGGTACTAGAGCAGAGACCCAGTACTTC. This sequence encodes CASSQGGTRAETQYF.

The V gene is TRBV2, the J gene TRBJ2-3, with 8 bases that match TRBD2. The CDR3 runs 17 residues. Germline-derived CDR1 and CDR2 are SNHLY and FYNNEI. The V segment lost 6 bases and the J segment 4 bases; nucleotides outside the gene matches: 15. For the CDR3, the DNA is TGTGCCAGCAGCCCACTACGGCGGGGGGTTGGTCCAGATACGCAGTATTTT. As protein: CASSPLRRGVGPDTQYF.

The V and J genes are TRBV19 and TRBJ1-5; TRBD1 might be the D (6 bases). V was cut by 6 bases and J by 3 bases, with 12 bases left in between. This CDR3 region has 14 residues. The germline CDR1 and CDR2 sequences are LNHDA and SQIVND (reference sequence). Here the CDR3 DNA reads TGTGCCAGTAGAACAGGGTTGGACAATCAGCCCCAGCATTTT. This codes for CASRTGLDNQPQHF.

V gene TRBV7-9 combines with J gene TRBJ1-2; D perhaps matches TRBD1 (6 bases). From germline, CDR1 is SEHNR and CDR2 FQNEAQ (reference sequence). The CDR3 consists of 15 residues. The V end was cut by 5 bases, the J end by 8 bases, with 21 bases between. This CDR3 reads CASSPTLGQYLGYTF. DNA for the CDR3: TGTGCCAGCAGCCCCACTCTAGGACAGTATCTCGGCTACACCTTC.

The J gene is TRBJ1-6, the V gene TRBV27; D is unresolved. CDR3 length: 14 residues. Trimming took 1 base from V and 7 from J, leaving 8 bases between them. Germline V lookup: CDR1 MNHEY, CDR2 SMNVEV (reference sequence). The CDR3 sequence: CASSLYGPNSPLHF. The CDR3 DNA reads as TGTGCCAGCAGTTTATATGGCCCGAATTCACCCCTCCACTTT.

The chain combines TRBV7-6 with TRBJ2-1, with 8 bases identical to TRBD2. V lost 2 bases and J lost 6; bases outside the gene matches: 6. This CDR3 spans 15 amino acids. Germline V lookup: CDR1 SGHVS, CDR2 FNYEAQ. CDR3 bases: TGTGCCAGCAGCTTACCCCGGGAGGGCCGCAATGAGCAGTTCTTC. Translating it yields CASSLPREGRNEQFF.

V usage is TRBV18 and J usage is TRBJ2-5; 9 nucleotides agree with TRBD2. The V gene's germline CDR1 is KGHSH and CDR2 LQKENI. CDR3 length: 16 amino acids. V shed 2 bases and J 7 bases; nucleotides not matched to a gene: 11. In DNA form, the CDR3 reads TGTGCCAGCTCACCATTAAACCTAGCGGGATTTGGGACCCAGTACTTC. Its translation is CASSPLNLAGFGTQYF. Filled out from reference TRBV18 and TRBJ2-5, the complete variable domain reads NAGVMQNPRHLVRRRGQEARLRCSPMKGHSHVYWYRQLPEEGLKFMVYLQKENIIDESGMPKERFSAEFPKEGPSILRIQQVVRGDSAAYFCASSPLNLAGFGTQYFGPGTRLLVL.

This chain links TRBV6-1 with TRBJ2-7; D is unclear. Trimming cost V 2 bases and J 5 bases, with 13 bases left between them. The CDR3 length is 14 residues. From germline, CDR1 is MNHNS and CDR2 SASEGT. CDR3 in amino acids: CASSESGYYHEQYF. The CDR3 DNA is TGTGCCAGCAGTGAATCGGGTTACTACCACGAGCAGTACTTC.

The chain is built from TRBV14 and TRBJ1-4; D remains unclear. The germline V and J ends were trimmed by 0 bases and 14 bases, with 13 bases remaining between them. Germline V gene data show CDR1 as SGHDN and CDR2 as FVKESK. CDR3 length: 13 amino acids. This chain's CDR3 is CASSQDLRVPLFF. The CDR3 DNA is TGTGCCAGCAGCCAAGATTTACGGGTCCCTCTGTTTTTT.

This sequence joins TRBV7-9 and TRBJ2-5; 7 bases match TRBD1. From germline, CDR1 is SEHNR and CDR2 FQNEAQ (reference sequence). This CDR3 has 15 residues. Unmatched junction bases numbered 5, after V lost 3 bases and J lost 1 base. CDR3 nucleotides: TGTGCCAGCAGCTTCCGACAGGGCCCCCAAGAGACCCAGTACTTC. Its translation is CASSFRQGPQETQYF.

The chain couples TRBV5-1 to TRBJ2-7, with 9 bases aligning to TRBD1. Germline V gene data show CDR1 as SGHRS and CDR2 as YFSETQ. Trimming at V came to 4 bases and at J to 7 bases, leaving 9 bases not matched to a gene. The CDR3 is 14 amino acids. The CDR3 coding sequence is TGCGCCAGCAGCGACGACAGGGGGTCCTTTGAGCAGTACTTC. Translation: CASSDDRGSFEQYF.

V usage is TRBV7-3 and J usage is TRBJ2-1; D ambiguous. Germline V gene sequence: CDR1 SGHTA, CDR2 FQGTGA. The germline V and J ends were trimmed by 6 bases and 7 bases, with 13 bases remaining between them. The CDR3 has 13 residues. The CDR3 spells CASSPKAGNEQFF. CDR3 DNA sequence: TGTGCCAGCAGTCCCAAGGCCGGGAATGAGCAGTTCTTC.

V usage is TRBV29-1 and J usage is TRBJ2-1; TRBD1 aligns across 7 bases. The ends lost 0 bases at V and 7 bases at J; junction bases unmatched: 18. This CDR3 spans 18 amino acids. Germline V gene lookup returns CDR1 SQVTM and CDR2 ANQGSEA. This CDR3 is CSVEDLVPGTVVSNEQFF. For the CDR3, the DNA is TGCAGCGTTGAAGATCTTGTCCCAGGGACAGTTGTTTCGAATGAGCAGTTCTTC.

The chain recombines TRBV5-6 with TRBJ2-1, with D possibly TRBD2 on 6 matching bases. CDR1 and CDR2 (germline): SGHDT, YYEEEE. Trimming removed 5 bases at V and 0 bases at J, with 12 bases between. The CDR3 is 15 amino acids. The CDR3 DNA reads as TGTGCCAGCAGTAATAGCGGTCGCTCCTACAATGAGCAGTTCTTC. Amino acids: CASSNSGRSYNEQFF.

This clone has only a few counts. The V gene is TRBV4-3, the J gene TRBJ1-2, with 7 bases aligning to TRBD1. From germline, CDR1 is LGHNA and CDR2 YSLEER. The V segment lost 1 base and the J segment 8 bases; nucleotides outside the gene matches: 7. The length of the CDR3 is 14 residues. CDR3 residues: CASSQGEGGGGYTF. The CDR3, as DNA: TGCGCCAGCAGCCAAGGGGAAGGGGGCGGGGGCTACACCTTC.

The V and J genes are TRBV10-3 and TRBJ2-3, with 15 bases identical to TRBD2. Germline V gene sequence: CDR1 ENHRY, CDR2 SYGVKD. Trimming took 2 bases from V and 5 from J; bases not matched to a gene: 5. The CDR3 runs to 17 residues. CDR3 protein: CAISEPGLAGGLDTQYF. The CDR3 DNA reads TGTGCCATCAGTGAGCCGGGACTAGCGGGGGGCCTAGATACGCAGTATTTT.

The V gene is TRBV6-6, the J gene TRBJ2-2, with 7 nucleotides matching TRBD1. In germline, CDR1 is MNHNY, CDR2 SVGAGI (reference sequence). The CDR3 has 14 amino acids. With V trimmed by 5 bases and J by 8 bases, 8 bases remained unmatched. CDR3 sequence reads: CASSGTVRSGELFF. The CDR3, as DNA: TGTGCCAGCAGTGGGACAGTTAGGAGTGGGGAGCTGTTTTTT.

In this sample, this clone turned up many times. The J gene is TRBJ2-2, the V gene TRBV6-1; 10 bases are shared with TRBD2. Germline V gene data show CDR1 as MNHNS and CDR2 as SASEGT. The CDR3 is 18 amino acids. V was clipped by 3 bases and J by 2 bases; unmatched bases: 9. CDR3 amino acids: CASSDIGLAEGNTGELFF. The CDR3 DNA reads TGTGCCAGCAGTGATATTGGACTAGCGGAGGGAAACACCGGGGAGCTGTTTTTT.

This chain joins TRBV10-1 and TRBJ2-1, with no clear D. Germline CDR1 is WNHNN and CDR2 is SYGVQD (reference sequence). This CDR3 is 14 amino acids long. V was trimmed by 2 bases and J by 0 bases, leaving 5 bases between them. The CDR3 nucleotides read TGCGCCAGCAGTGAGACGAGCTCCTACAATGAGCAGTTCTTC. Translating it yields CASSETSSYNEQFF.

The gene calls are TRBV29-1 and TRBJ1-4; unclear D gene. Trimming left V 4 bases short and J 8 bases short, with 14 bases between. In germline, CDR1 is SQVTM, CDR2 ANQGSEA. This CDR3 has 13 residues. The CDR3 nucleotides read TGCAGCGTTGTCGCGGTCACGGAGGAAAAACTGTTTTTT. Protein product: CSVVAVTEEKLFF. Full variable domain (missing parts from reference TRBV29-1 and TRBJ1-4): SAVISQKPSRDICQRGTSLTIQCQVDSQVTMMFWYRQQPGQSLTLIATANQGSEATYESGFVIDKFPISRPNLTFSTLTVSNMSPEDSSIYLCSVVAVTEEKLFFGSGTQLSVL.